The 29 T cell receptor beta chains listed next were all sequenced from one sample in a study of blood T cell repertoires in COVID-19. Some clones are missing from TCRdb's copy, which holds only in-frame ones; the method was immunoSEQ multiplex PCR. The data contain around 200,000 clones, more than 70% of them singletons. Sequencing was performed on peripheral blood. The receptors stem from a man between 18 and 29 years old with active or convalescent COVID-19.

The gene calls are TRBV3-1 (or the pseudogene TRBV3-2) and TRBJ2-2, with D perhaps matching TRBD1 (6 bases). V dropped 8 bases and J dropped 0 bases, with 13 bases sitting between them. Germline V gene lookup returns CDR1 LGHDT and CDR2 YNNKEL (reference sequence). The CDR3 contains 15 residues. In nucleotides, the CDR3 is TGTGCCAGCGGAAGACAGGCTACGAACACCGGGGAGCTGTTTTTT. It yields the protein CASGRQATNTGELFF.

The chain employs TRBV2 and TRBJ2-5; 10 nucleotides align to TRBD1. Germline-derived CDR1 and CDR2 are SNHLY and FYNNEI. This CDR3 region has 15 residues. Trimming took 6 bases from V and 1 from J; bases not matched to a gene: 5. CDR3 in amino acids: CASRARDRGQETQYF. CDR3 nucleotides: TGTGCCAGCAGGGCGAGGGACAGGGGCCAAGAGACCCAGTACTTC.

The chain is built from TRBV2 and TRBJ1-3; D not certain. The CDR3 runs to 14 residues. CDR1 is SNHLY and CDR2 is FYNNEI in the germline V gene. The V gene lost 6 bases and the J gene lost 2 bases, with 11 bases spanning the gap. CDR3 coding DNA: TGTGCCAGCAGGCCTCGGGAAACTGGAAACACCATATATTTT. Translating it yields CASRPRETGNTIYF. Supplemented by reference TRBV2 and TRBJ1-3, the full variable domain reads EPEVTQTPSHQVTQMGQEVILRCVPISNHLYFYWYRQILGQKVEFLVSFYNNEISEKSEIFDDQFSVERPDGSNFTLKIRSTKLEDSAMYFCASRPRETGNTIYFGEGSWLTVV.

The V gene is TRBV4-2, the J gene TRBJ1-1; 9 nucleotides align to TRBD1. After removal of 6 bases from V and 1 base from J, the junction contained 12 bases not matched to a gene. The CDR3 runs to 17 residues. Germline V gene sequence: CDR1 LGHNA, CDR2 YNFKEQ. The CDR3 sequence: CASRHNLQGARNTEAFF. In nucleotides, the CDR3 is TGTGCCAGCAGGCACAATTTACAGGGGGCGCGGAACACTGAAGCTTTCTTT.

The chain uses TRBV6-5 and TRBJ2-6; D gene uncertain. The V end lost 4 bases, the J end lost 5 bases, and 12 bases lay between the germline ends. The germline V gene has CDR1 MNHEY and CDR2 SVGAGI. This CDR3 comprises 15 residues. The CDR3 loop is CASSSANQRANVLTF. Here the CDR3 DNA reads TGTGCCAGCAGTTCTGCGAATCAAAGGGCCAACGTCCTGACTTTC.

This chain uses TRBV28 with TRBJ1-1; weak D call: TRBD1 (6 bases). Trimming pared 4 bases from V and 3 bases from J, leaving 18 bases between. Germline lookup yields CDR1 MDHEN and CDR2 SYDVKM. The CDR3 is made up of 16 amino acids. In DNA form, the CDR3 reads TGTGCCAGCAGTTCGAATAGGCAGGGGTATGACACTGAAGCTTTCTTT. Protein product: CASSSNRQGYDTEAFF.

V usage is TRBV27 and J usage is TRBJ2-1, with TRBD2 matching over 8 bases. Trimming cost V 3 bases and J 3 bases; bases outside gene matches: 4. Per germline, CDR1 MNHEY and CDR2 SMNVEV (reference sequence). There are 15 residues in the CDR3. The CDR3 DNA reads TGTGCCAGCAGTTTTCAGACTAGCGTCTACAATGAGCAGTTCTTC. Its protein product is CASSFQTSVYNEQFF.

The V gene is TRBV7-2, the J gene TRBJ1-1; D not resolved. From germline, CDR1 is SGHTA and CDR2 FQGNSA. This CDR3 is built from 13 residues. The V gene lost 1 base and the J gene lost 7 bases, with 10 bases spanning the gap. The CDR3 protein is CASSLEVTREAFF. In nucleotides, the CDR3 is TGTGCCAGCAGCTTAGAAGTGACACGTGAAGCTTTCTTT.

This clone occurred a few times. Here the CDR3 DNA reads TGTGCCAGCAGTTACTCTTGGCACCCTGGTGGTTCACCCCTCCACTTT. Protein: CASSYSWHPGGSPLHF. The gene calls are TRBV6-5 and TRBJ1-6; no reliable D call. V was shortened by 0 bases and J by 9 bases, with 15 bases between the two germline ends. The CDR3 consists of 16 residues. Germline V gene data show CDR1 as MNHEY and CDR2 as SVGAGI.

This rearrangement joins TRBV5-4 to TRBJ2-5; D unclear. V was shortened by 3 bases and J by 3 bases, with 6 bases between the two germline ends. The CDR3 spans 12 residues. Germline values: CDR1 SGHNT, CDR2 YYREEE (reference sequence). This CDR3 is CASSYMKETQYF. Written as DNA, the CDR3 is TGTGCCAGCAGCTACATGAAAGAGACCCAGTACTTC.

V and J are TRBV24-1 and TRBJ2-1, with TRBD1 matching 7 bases. Germline CDR1 reads KGHDR; CDR2 reads SFDVKD. CDR3 length: 15 residues. V lost 5 bases and J lost 8; bases outside the gene matches: 11. The chain's CDR3 is CATSALDRERDEQFF. In DNA, the CDR3 is TGTGCCACCAGTGCCTTAGACAGGGAGCGTGATGAGCAGTTCTTC.

This clone was seen more than once but under ten times. The CDR3 bases are TGTGCCAGCCACAGGGGAATGGGGGAGACCCAGTACTTC. It codes for CASHRGMGETQYF. This chain links TRBV2 with TRBJ2-5; TRBD1 aligns across 7 bases. The CDR3 covers 13 residues. Germline V CDR1 and CDR2: SNHLY, FYNNEI. V lost 8 bases to trimming and J lost 5 bases; unmatched junction nucleotides: 8.

This clone is a singleton in its sample. The chain uses TRBV5-4 and TRBJ1-1; weak D call: TRBD1 (5 bases). Between the trimmed V and J ends, which lost 1 base and 5 bases, there was a span of 9 bases. The CDR3 runs 13 residues. Germline CDR1 is SGHNT and CDR2 is YYREEE (reference sequence). Here the CDR3 reads CASSLTGGTEAFF. CDR3 in DNA: TGTGCCAGCAGCTTGACAGGTGGGACTGAAGCTTTCTTT.

This chain's CDR3 is CASRQRGSPLHF. CDR3 nucleotides: TGTGCCAGCAGGCAAAGAGGATCACCCCTCCACTTT. The V and J genes are TRBV12-3 or TRBV12-4 and TRBJ1-6; D remains unclear. The CDR3 consists of 12 residues. The germline V and J ends were trimmed by 6 bases and 10 bases, with 10 bases remaining between them.

The chain combines TRBV11-2 with TRBJ2-7; D remains unclear. Germline V gives CDR1 SGHAT, CDR2 FQNNGV. CDR3 length: 13 residues. V lost 1 base and J lost 4, with 8 bases in between. The CDR3 spells CASSLASSYEQYF. DNA for the CDR3: TGTGCCAGCAGCTTAGCCTCCAGTTACGAGCAGTACTTC.

The chain recombines TRBV9 with TRBJ2-3; possible D gene TRBD1, 7 bases. Trimming left V 0 bases short and J 5 bases short, with 13 bases between. CDR1 is SGDLS and CDR2 is YYNGEE in the germline V gene. There are 15 residues in the CDR3. The chain's CDR3 is CASSVAQGGRDTQYF. In nucleotides, the CDR3 is TGTGCCAGCAGCGTAGCCCAGGGGGGCCGAGATACGCAGTATTTT.

The chain recombines TRBV18 with TRBJ1-2; 10 bases agree with TRBD1. Germline V gene lookup returns CDR1 KGHSH and CDR2 LQKENI. Unmatched junction bases numbered 9, after V lost 9 bases and J lost 2 bases. This CDR3 has 15 residues. CDR3 residues: CASSTGTGANYGYTF. CDR3 nucleotides: TGTGCCAGTTCCACCGGGACAGGGGCCAACTATGGCTACACCTTC.

This clone has just one count. The rearrangement uses TRBV6-5 and TRBJ1-2; D unresolved. The CDR3 extends over 14 amino acids. The V end lost 2 bases, the J end lost 5 bases, and 12 bases lay between the germline ends. Germline V gene data show CDR1 as MNHEY and CDR2 as SVGAGI. The CDR3 region has the DNA TGTGCCAGCAGTTACCGACCTGACTTGTATGGCTACACCTTC. Translating it yields CASSYRPDLYGYTF.

This rearrangement joins TRBV27 to TRBJ1-4, with 7 bases aligning to TRBD1. The CDR3 loop spans 14 amino acids. With 3 bases clipped from V and 7 bases from J, the junction kept 5 bases outside the gene matches. The V gene's germline CDR1 is MNHEY and CDR2 SMNVEV (reference sequence). CDR3 residues: CASSFDRESEKLFF. As DNA, the CDR3 is TGTGCCAGCAGTTTTGACAGGGAGTCTGAAAAACTGTTTTTT.

This chain links TRBV6-6 with TRBJ2-1; a weak D match, TRBD2 (5 bases). The germline V gene has CDR1 MNHNY and CDR2 SVGAGI (reference sequence). The CDR3 covers 13 residues. V was shortened by 5 bases and J by 10 bases, with 15 bases between the two germline ends. The CDR3 DNA follows: TGTGCCAGCAGTCCCGGACTGGATAGGGAGCAGTTCTTC. Its protein product is CASSPGLDREQFF.

This chain connects TRBV9 to TRBJ1-1, with D perhaps matching TRBD1 (5 bases). Looked up from germline, CDR1 is SGDLS and CDR2 is YYNGEE. Trimming left V 7 bases short and J 5 bases short, with 12 bases between. The CDR3 length is 12 residues. CDR3 in DNA: TGTGCCAGCGGATCCGGGGGGACTGAAGCTTTCTTT. Translating it yields CASGSGGTEAFF.

This chain joins TRBV5-8 and TRBJ1-2; perhaps TRBD1 as D (5 bases). CDR3 length: 17 amino acids. The ends were cut back, 2 bases at V and 5 bases at J, with 22 bases in the middle. Germline V gene data show CDR1 as SGHTS and CDR2 as YDEGEE. CDR3 loop: CASSFKVQGALFYGYTF. The CDR3 nucleotides are TGTGCCAGCAGCTTCAAGGTCCAGGGCGCTCTATTTTATGGCTACACCTTC.

The chain recombines TRBV11-3 with TRBJ2-1; D perhaps matches TRBD1 (5 bases). Per the germline V gene, CDR1 is SGHNT and CDR2 is YENEEA. This CDR3 has 14 amino acids. Trimming removed 2 bases at V and 1 base at J, with 6 bases between. The CDR3 loop is CASSLTGSYNEQFF. CDR3 nucleotides: TGTGCCAGCAGCTTAACAGGATCCTACAATGAGCAGTTCTTC. Full variable domain (outside the CDR3, taken from reference TRBV11-3 and TRBJ2-1): EAGVVQSPRYKIIEKKQPVAFWCNPISGHNTLYWYLQNLGQGPELLIRYENEEAVDDSQLPKDRFSAERLKGVDSTLKIQPAELGDSAVYLCASSLTGSYNEQFFGPGTRLTVL.

The chain uses TRBV3-1 (or the pseudogene TRBV3-2) and TRBJ1-1; 7 bases match TRBD1. CDR3 length: 14 residues. Trimming took 5 bases from V and 3 from J; bases not matched to a gene: 6. Looked up from germline, CDR1 is LGHDT and CDR2 is YNNKEL (reference sequence). The DNA of the CDR3 is TGTGCCAGCAGCACTACGACAGGGCACACTGAAGCTTTCTTT. This sequence encodes CASSTTTGHTEAFF.

This clone was seen just once. The chain links TRBV4-1 to TRBJ2-4, with 8 bases that match TRBD1. CDR3 size: 16 residues. J gave up 5 bases and V 1 base, and 7 bases lay outside the gene matches. Germline values: CDR1 MGHRA, CDR2 YSYEKL. CDR3 nucleotide sequence: TGCGCCAGCAGCCAAGGCCCGGGACAGGAGGAAAACATTCAGTACTTC. This translates into CASSQGPGQEENIQYF.

The chain combines TRBV6-2 or TRBV6-3 with TRBJ2-1; 8 bases agree with TRBD2. In germline, CDR1 is MNHEY, CDR2 SVGEGT. The CDR3 is 17 amino acids. V shed 6 bases and J 0 bases; nucleotides not matched to a gene: 10. CDR3 protein: CASSQEAGVSSYNEQFF. The DNA for the CDR3 is TGTGCCAGCAGCCAAGAAGCGGGAGTAAGCTCCTACAATGAGCAGTTCTTC.

Here the CDR3 DNA reads TGTGCCAGCAGCACGTCTTGGAGAAGTTCCTACGAGCAGTACTTC. It codes for CASSTSWRSSYEQYF. The chain combines TRBV14 with TRBJ2-7; no clear D. The CDR3 has 15 residues. Germline V CDR1 and CDR2: SGHDN, FVKESK. The ends were cut back, 5 bases at V and 1 base at J, with 15 bases in the middle.

The CDR3 DNA reads as TGTGCCAGCAGTTTTACTACAGGAGGGGAGCAGTACTTC. This translates into CASSFTTGGEQYF. The chain has TRBV12-3 or TRBV12-4 and TRBJ2-7; a possible D gene is TRBD2 (6 bases). This CDR3 is 13 amino acids long. V was cut by 3 bases and J by 7 bases, with 13 bases left in between.

The V call is TRBV6-5, the J call TRBJ2-1; TRBD2 aligns across 14 bases. Germline lookup yields CDR1 MNHEY and CDR2 SVGAGI. Germline trimming cut 6 bases from V and 9 bases from J; bases unmatched to any gene: 7. The CDR3 covers 15 residues. CDR3 sequence: CASRGTSGSDGEQFF. The DNA of the CDR3 is TGTGCCAGCAGGGGGACTAGCGGGAGTGATGGTGAGCAGTTCTTC.